This TCR beta chain was recorded in a study of graft-versus-host responses after intestinal transplantation. Study at large: The transplants performed in recipients were multivisceral, liver-intestinal, or isolated intestinal. For around 3 years after anti-thymocyte globulin induction, all recipients took tacrolimus and steroids.

By sample share, this clone is medium-sized (0.01 to 0.1%). Here immunoSEQ multiplex PCR was the method, and the copy in TCRdb shows in-frame clones only, minus some. In the table there are about 9,500 clones, just under 30% of which are singletons. Germline loops: CDR1 MGHRA, CDR2 YSYEKL. V gave up 0 bases and J gave up 4 bases; unmatched junction bases: 6. The CDR3 totals 15 residues. Sequences were derived from alloreactive CD4+ T cells from a mixed lymphocyte reaction culture, sampled before intestinal transplant. Documented subset: CFSE-low proliferating T cells sorted from approximately 6-day pre-transplant mixed lymphocyte reaction (GvH or HvG direction). The sequence was collected from a human patient who received an intestinal transplant. The genes are TRBV4-1 and TRBJ2-7, with TRBD2 matching over 7 bases. As DNA, the CDR3 is TGCGCCAGCAGCCAAGACGGCGGGAGCTGGTACGAGCAGTACTTC. Translating it yields CASSQDGGSWYEQYF.